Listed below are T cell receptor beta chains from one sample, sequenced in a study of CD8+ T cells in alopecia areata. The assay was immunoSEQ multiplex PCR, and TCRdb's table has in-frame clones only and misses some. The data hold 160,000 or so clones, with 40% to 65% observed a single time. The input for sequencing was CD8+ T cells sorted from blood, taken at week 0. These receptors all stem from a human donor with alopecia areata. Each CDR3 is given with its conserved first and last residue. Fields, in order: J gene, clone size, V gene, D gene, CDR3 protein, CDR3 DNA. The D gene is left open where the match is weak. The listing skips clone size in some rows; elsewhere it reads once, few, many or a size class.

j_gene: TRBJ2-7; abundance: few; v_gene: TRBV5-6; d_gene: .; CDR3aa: CASSTGQSYEQYF; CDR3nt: TGTGCCAGCAGCACCGGACAGTCCTACGAGCAGTACTTC
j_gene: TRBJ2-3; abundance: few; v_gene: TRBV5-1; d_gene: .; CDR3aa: CASSLSWGRDTQYF; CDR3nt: TGCGCCAGCAGCTTGTCGTGGGGCCGGGATACGCAGTATTTT
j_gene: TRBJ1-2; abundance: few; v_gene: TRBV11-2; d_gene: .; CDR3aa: CASSPRTVPRDGYTF; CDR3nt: TGTGCCAGCAGCCCAAGGACAGTCCCGCGGGATGGCTACACCTTC
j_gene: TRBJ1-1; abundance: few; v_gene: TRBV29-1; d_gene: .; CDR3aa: CSVEAGRAFF; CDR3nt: TGCAGCGTTGAAGCAGGAAGAGCTTTCTTT
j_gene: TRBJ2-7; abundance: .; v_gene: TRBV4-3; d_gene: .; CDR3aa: CASSPGGGRSLGEQYF; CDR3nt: TGCGCCAGCAGCCCGGGCGGCGGACGGAGCCTAGGGGAGCAGTACTTC
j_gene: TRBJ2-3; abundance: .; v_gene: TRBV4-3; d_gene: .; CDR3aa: CASSQDGAEHTDTQYF; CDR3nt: TGCGCCAGCAGCCAAGATGGAGCGGAACACACAGATACGCAGTATTTT
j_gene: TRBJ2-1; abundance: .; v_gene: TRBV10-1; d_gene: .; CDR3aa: CASSEFGGQNNEQFF; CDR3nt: TGCGCCAGCAGTGAGTTCGGGGGACAGAACAATGAGCAGTTCTTC
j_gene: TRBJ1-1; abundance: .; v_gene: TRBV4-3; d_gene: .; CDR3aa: CASSQDRGLGTEAFF; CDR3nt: TGCGCCAGCAGCCAAGATAGGGGGTTGGGGACTGAAGCTTTCTTT
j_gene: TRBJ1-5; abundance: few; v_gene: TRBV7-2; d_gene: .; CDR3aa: CASSSTTGQPQHF; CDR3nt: TGTGCCAGCAGCTCCACGACGGGTCAGCCCCAGCATTTT
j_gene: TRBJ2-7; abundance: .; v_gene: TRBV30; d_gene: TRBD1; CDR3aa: CAWSLRTGREQYF; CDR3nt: TGTGCCTGGAGTCTGAGGACAGGGCGAGAGCAGTACTTC
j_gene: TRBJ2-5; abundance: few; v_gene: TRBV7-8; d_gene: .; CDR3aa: CASSLGIKLQETQYF; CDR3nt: TGTGCCAGCAGCTTAGGGATCAAACTCCAAGAGACCCAGTACTTC
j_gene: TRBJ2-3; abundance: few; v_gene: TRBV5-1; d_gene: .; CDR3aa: CASSGFGVSEWGTDTQYF; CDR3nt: TGCGCCAGCAGCGGGTTTGGAGTTTCCGAATGGGGCACAGATACGCAGTATTTT
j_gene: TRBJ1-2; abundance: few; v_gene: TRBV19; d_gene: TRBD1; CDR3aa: CASSPSGQGAISIYGYTF; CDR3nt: TGTGCCAGTAGCCCCTCGGGACAGGGGGCGATAAGTATCTATGGCTACACCTTC
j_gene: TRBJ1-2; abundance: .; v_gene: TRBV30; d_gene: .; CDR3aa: CAWSRLVGYTF; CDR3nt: TGTGCCTGGAGTAGGCTGGTTGGCTACACCTTC
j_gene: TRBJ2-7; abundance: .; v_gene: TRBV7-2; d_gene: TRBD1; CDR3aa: CASSLVFGTAYEQYF; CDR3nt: TGTGCCAGCAGCTTAGTATTCGGGACAGCCTACGAGCAGTACTTC
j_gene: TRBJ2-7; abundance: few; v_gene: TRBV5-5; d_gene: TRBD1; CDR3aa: CASSSTGGADYEQYF; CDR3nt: TGTGCCAGCAGCTCCACAGGGGGCGCGGACTACGAGCAGTACTTC
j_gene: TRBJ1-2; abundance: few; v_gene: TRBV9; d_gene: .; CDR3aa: CASKRQDYGYTF; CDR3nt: TGTGCCAGCAAAAGACAGGACTATGGCTACACCTTC
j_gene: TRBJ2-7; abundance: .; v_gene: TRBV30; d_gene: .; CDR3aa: CAWSPSYEQYF; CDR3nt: TGTGCCTGGAGTCCCTCCTACGAGCAGTACTTC
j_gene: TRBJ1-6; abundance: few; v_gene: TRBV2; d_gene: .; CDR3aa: CASSGTGSHSPLHF; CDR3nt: TGTGCCAGCAGTGGGACCGGCTCTCATTCACCCCTCCACTTT
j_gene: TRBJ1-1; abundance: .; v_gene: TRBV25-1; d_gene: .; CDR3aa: CASSEGPEAFF; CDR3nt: TGTGCCAGCAGTGAAGGGCCTGAAGCTTTCTTT
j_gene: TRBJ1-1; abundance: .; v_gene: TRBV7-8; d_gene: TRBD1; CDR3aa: CASSGQGNTEAFF; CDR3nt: TGTGCCAGCAGCGGACAGGGGAACACTGAAGCTTTCTTT
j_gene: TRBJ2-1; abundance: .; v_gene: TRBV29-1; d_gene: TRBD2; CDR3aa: CSVGGGLANEQFF; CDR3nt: TGCAGCGTTGGGGGGGGACTAGCAAATGAGCAGTTCTTC
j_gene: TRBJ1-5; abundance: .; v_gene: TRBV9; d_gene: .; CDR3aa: CASSVRDNQPQHF; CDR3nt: TGTGCCAGCAGCGTGAGGGACAATCAGCCCCAGCATTTT
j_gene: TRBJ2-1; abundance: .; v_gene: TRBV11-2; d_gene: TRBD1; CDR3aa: CASSLGGTGLYNEQFF; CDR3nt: TGTGCCAGCAGCTTAGGGGGGACAGGGCTCTACAATGAGCAGTTCTTC
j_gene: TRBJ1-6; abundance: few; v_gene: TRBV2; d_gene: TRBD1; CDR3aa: CASSDVVTGNSPLHF; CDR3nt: TGTGCCAGCAGTGATGTTGTGACAGGGAATTCACCCCTCCACTTT
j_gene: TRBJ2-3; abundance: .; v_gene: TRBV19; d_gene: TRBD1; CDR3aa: CASSMTGTDTQYF; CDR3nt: TGTGCCAGTAGTATGACAGGGACAGATACGCAGTATTTT
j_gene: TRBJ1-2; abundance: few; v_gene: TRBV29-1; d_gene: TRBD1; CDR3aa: CSVLGTGGNGYTF; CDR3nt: TGCAGCGTTCTCGGGACAGGGGGCAATGGCTACACCTTC
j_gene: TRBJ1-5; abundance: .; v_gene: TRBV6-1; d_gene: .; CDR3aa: CASSAVEGNQPQHF; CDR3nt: TGTGCCAGCAGTGCGGTGGAAGGCAATCAGCCCCAGCATTTT